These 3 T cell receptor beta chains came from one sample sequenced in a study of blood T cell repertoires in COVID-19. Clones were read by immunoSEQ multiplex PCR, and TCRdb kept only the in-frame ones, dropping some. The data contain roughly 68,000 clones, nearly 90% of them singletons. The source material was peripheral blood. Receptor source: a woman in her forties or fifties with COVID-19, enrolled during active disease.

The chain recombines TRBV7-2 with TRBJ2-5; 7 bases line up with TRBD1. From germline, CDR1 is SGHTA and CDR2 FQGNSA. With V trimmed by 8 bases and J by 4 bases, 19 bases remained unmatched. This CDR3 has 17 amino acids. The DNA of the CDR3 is TGTGCCAGCCAAGCTTATTACGAGGGGGCGCGAGTAGAGACCCAGTACTTC. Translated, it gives CASQAYYEGARVETQYF. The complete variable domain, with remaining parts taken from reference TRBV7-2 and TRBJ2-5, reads GAGVSQSPSNKVTEKGKDVELRCDPISGHTALYWYRQSLGQGLEFLIYFQGNSAPDKSGLPSDRFSAERTGGSVSTLTIQRTQQEDSAVYLCASQAYYEGARVETQYFGPGTRLLVL.

CDR3 DNA sequence: TGCAGCGTTCGGACAGGGATCTACGAGCAGTACTTC. Residues: CSVRTGIYEQYF. The chain joins TRBV29-1 to TRBJ2-7; TRBD1 matches 8 bases. CDR3 length: 12 amino acids. Trimming removed 5 bases from V and 3 bases from J; junction bases left unmatched: 3. CDR1 SQVTM and CDR2 ANQGSEA come from the germline V gene.

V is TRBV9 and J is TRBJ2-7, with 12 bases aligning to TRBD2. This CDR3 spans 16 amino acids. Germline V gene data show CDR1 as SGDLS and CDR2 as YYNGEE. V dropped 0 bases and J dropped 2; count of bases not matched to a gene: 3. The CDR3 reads CASSVGSSGRAYEQYF. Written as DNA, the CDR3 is TGTGCCAGCAGCGTAGGTTCTAGCGGGAGGGCCTACGAGCAGTACTTC.